Following are 5 T cell receptor beta chains from one sample sequenced in a study of T cell repertoires in aging, cancer and after chemotherapy. TRB rearrangements spanning V, D and J were amplified using mixed TRB-A/B primers. Via MiXCR, TCRdb re-called the multiplex PCR reads, giving one row per CDR3 protein. This repertoire shows 10,000 to 13,000 distinct CDR3 sequences, about 24% found once; its top ten account for roughly 2%. The template was genomic DNA from peripheral blood, not RNA. The sequenced sample consisted of blood. The source is a human donor in good health.

The chain uses TRBV5-1 and TRBJ2-3, with 7 bases that match TRBD1. J lost 2 bases, V lost 4 bases, and 10 bases had no gene match. Germline CDR1 reads SGHRS; CDR2 reads YFSETQ. This CDR3 spans 16 amino acids. CDR3 amino acids: CASSTQGVAYTDTQYF. The CDR3 DNA follows: TGCGCCAGCAGCACGCAGGGGGTAGCATACACAGATACGCAGTATTTT.

This clonotype is deemed medium-sized. The chain links TRBV19 to TRBJ1-1; D is unresolved. The CDR3 spans 14 residues. Germline loops: CDR1 LNHDA, CDR2 SQIVND (reference sequence). V was cut by 6 bases and J by 5 bases, with 16 bases left in between. The CDR3 nucleotides read TGTGCCAGTAGGCCACGAGACTGGGAAACTGAAGCTTTCTTT. This gives the protein CASRPRDWETEAFF.

This chain joins TRBV20-1 and TRBJ1-6; D is perhaps TRBD1 (5 bases). CDR1 is DFQATT, CDR2 SNEGSKA, per germline (reference sequence). Trimming left V 1 base short and J 3 bases short, with 10 bases between. The CDR3 consists of 15 residues. The CDR3, as DNA: TGCAGTGCTAGAGGGAGGGGAATCTATAATTCACCCCTCCACTTT. Protein: CSARGRGIYNSPLHF.

J is TRBJ2-2 and V is TRBV11-2, with TRBD2 matching 8 bases. CDR3 length: 18 amino acids. Losses at the gene ends were 2 bases for V and 2 bases for J; bases not matched to a gene: 10. Germline values: CDR1 SGHAT, CDR2 FQNNGV. This CDR3 is CASSLRTSGNVNTGELFF. The CDR3 nucleotides read TGTGCCAGCAGCTTACGAACTAGCGGAAATGTAAACACCGGGGAGCTGTTTTTT.

The sample holds a few counts of this clonotype. The chain couples TRBV6-6 to TRBJ1-1, with D perhaps TRBD1 (6 bases). Germline lookup yields CDR1 MNHNY and CDR2 SVGAGI (reference sequence). This CDR3 spans 16 amino acids. The germline V and J ends were trimmed by 0 bases and 4 bases, with 15 bases remaining between them. Written as DNA, the CDR3 is TGTGCCAGCAGTTACTCGATCGGCAGGGGTCGCACTGAAGCTTTCTTT. This gives the protein CASSYSIGRGRTEAFF.